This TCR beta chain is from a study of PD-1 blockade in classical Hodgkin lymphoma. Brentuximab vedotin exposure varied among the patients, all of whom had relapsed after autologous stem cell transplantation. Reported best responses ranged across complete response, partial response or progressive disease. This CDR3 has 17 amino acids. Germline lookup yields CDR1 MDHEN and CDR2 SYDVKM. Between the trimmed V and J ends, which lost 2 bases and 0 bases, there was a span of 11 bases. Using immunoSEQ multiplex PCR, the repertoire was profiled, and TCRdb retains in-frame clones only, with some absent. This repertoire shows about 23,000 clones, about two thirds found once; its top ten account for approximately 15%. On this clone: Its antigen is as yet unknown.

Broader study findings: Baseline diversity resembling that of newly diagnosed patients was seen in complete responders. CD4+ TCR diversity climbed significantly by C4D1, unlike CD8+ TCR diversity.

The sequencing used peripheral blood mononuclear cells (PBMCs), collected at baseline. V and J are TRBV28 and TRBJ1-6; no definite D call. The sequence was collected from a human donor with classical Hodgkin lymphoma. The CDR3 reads CASSLIVGGSYNSPLHF. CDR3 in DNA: TGTGCCAGCAGTTTAATCGTCGGAGGCTCCTATAATTCACCCCTCCACTTT.